The 16 T cell receptor beta chains below all came from one sample that was sequenced in a study of blood T cells in healthy people across ages (dated by TCRdb to 2014 to 2015). Library prep was done by 5' RACE. The sequencer listed for this sample is Illumina HiSeq 2500. A second PCR of about 6 to 12 cycles was run with a J-beta primer mix and a sample-barcoded 5' primer. TCRdb itself trimmed the public reads at Q25 with fastp, ran MiXCR and retained productive beta chains. Entries are consolidated by CDR3 protein sequence, retaining the most common genes and DNA. This sample lists about 640,000 distinct CDR3 sequences; 58% were detected once. The ten biggest clones cover over 30% of the sample. Material: blood. The source of these receptors is a man aged 55-75 years in good health.

The rearrangement links TRBV7-8 to TRBJ1-4; D remains unclear. In germline, CDR1 is SGHVS, CDR2 FQNEAQ. The CDR3 sequence is 15 residues long. With 5 bases removed from V and 1 base from J, the gap between germline ends came to 11 bases. In DNA form, the CDR3 reads TGTGCCAGCAGCCTCGGAGGGAGAACTAATGAAAAACTGTTTTTT. Its translation is CASSLGGRTNEKLFF. Full variable domain (remainder filled in from reference TRBV7-8 and TRBJ1-4): GAGVSQSPRYKVAKRGQDVALRCDPISGHVSLFWYQQALGQGPEFLTYFQNEAQLDKSGLPSDRFFAERPEGSVSTLKIQRTQQEDSAVYLCASSLGGRTNEKLFFGSGTQLSVL.

The rearrangement uses TRBV28 and TRBJ2-1; 11 positions agree with TRBD2. V dropped 3 bases and J dropped 9; count of bases not matched to a gene: 7. The germline V gene encodes CDR1 MDHEN and CDR2 SYDVKM. The CDR3 is made up of 15 amino acids. The DNA of the CDR3 is TGTGCCAGCAGTTTGTATAGCGGGGGGGCCGGTGAGCAGTTCTTC. Encoded protein: CASSLYSGGAGEQFF. The full variable domain, in which reference TRBV28 and TRBJ2-1 provide the parts outside the CDR3, is DVKVTQSSRYLVKRTGEKVFLECVQDMDHENMFWYRQDPGLGLRLIYFSYDVKMKEKGDIPEGYSVSREKKERFSLILESASTNQTSMYLCASSLYSGGAGEQFFGPGTRLTVL.

The rearrangement uses TRBV3-1 and TRBJ1-4; D is undetermined. CDR1 and CDR2 from the germline V gene are LGHDT and YNNKEL (reference sequence). CDR3 length: 14 amino acids. V dropped 0 bases and J dropped 4 bases, with 6 bases sitting between them. CDR3 loop: CASSQDWSNEKLFF. The CDR3 DNA reads as TGTGCCAGCAGCCAAGATTGGAGTAATGAAAAACTGTTTTTT.

This clonotype was seen only a few times. This chain links TRBV6-1 with TRBJ1-1; perhaps TRBD1 as D (6 bases). Looked up from germline, CDR1 is MNHNS and CDR2 is SASEGT. V was shortened by 4 bases and J by 5 bases, with 11 bases between the two germline ends. This CDR3 spans 13 amino acids. The CDR3 loop is CASSARGGTEAFF. The DNA of the CDR3 is TGTGCCAGCAGTGCCAGGGGAGGGACTGAAGCTTTCTTT.

The V gene is TRBV3-1, the J gene TRBJ2-3; 15 bases map to TRBD2. The V segment lost 5 bases and the J segment 3 bases; nucleotides outside the gene matches: 6. The CDR3 spans 17 residues. Looked up from germline, CDR1 is LGHDT and CDR2 is YNNKEL (reference sequence). The CDR3, as DNA: TGTGCCAGCAGCGGACTAGCGGGGGGGCTGGTAACAGATACGCAGTATTTT. It yields the protein CASSGLAGGLVTDTQYF.

This clonotype was seen a few times. The V gene is TRBV12-3 or TRBV12-4, the J gene TRBJ2-6; maybe TRBD2 (6 bases). Trimming shortened V by 6 bases and J by 0 bases, and 21 bases separated the two germline ends. The CDR3 totals 19 residues. CDR3 coding DNA: TGTGCCAGCAGCCCTCTTACCGGGACTCGGGGCTCTGGGGCCAACGTCCTGACTTTC. It translates to CASSPLTGTRGSGANVLTF.

The chain links TRBV9 to TRBJ2-1; a weak D match, TRBD2 (7 bases). The CDR3 runs 16 residues. Per germline, CDR1 SGDLS and CDR2 YYNGEE. V lost 1 base, J lost 3 bases, and 14 bases lay in between. CDR3 amino acids: CASSVSTGGNYNEQFF. The CDR3 nucleotides read TGTGCCAGCAGCGTATCGACGGGGGGCAACTACAATGAGCAGTTCTTC. Based on the CDR3 plus reference TRBV9 and TRBJ2-1, the full variable domain is DSGVTQTPKHLITATGQRVTLRCSPRSGDLSVYWYQQSLDQGLQFLIQYYNGEERAKGNILERFSAQQFPDLHSELNLSSLELGDSALYFCASSVSTGGNYNEQFFGPGTRLTVL.

This clonotype was counted ten times or more. The chain is built from TRBV12-3 or TRBV12-4 and TRBJ2-5; no clear D. This CDR3 comprises 15 residues. Trimming stripped 6 bases from V and 0 bases from J, with 14 bases between. In DNA, the CDR3 is TGTGCCAGCAGCCACGGAGAACCGTACCAAGAGACCCAGTACTTC. This sequence encodes CASSHGEPYQETQYF.

This chain joins TRBV7-2 and TRBJ2-5; 8 bases map to TRBD2. The V gene's germline CDR1 is SGHTA and CDR2 FQGNSA. This CDR3 spans 16 amino acids. The trim removed 5 bases at V and 2 bases at J, leaving 10 bases unmatched. CDR3 amino acids: CASSPGGGLVQETQYF. In nucleotides, the CDR3 is TGTGCCAGCAGCCCCGGGGGGGGGCTGGTTCAAGAGACCCAGTACTTC.

The rearrangement uses TRBV3-1 and TRBJ2-3; 9 nucleotides agree with TRBD1. The CDR3 runs to 16 residues. Per the germline V gene, CDR1 is LGHDT and CDR2 is YNNKEL (reference sequence). With 3 bases clipped from V and 3 bases from J, the junction kept 7 bases outside the gene matches. The CDR3 DNA reads as TGTGCCAGCAGCCAGGGACCCGGGACAGGGACAGATACGCAGTATTTT. It codes for CASSQGPGTGTDTQYF.

The J gene is TRBJ1-2, the V gene TRBV6-1; perhaps TRBD1 as D (5 bases). Germline loops: CDR1 MNHNS, CDR2 SASEGT. The CDR3 extends over 13 amino acids. V was shortened by 10 bases and J by 2 bases, with 14 bases between the two germline ends. The CDR3 sequence is CATRTQSNYGYTF. The CDR3 DNA follows: TGTGCCACAAGGACACAATCCAACTATGGCTACACCTTC.

This clonotype was counted between two and nine times. This rearrangement joins TRBV5-1 to TRBJ2-1; TRBD1 matches at 9 bases. Trimming at V came to 0 bases and at J to 9 bases, leaving 4 bases not matched to a gene. Per germline, CDR1 SGHRS and CDR2 YFSETQ. This CDR3 is 14 amino acids long. The CDR3 reads CASSLDRGQGEQFF. The CDR3 DNA reads TGCGCCAGCAGCTTGGACAGGGGGCAGGGTGAGCAGTTCTTC.

The rearrangement joins TRBV29-1 to TRBJ2-1; 12 bases are shared with TRBD2. CDR3 size: 14 residues. V was pared by 3 bases and J by 5 bases, with 2 bases of the junction left unmatched. The germline gives CDR1 SQVTM, CDR2 ANQGSEA. Here the CDR3 reads CSVDRLAGDNEQFF. For the CDR3, the DNA is TGCAGCGTTGACCGACTAGCGGGGGACAATGAGCAGTTCTTC.

The chain links TRBV28 to TRBJ2-3, with TRBD1 matching 10 bases. The J segment lost 3 bases and the V segment lost 10 bases, leaving 7 bases of the junction unmatched. The CDR3 totals 14 residues. Per the germline V gene, CDR1 is MDHEN and CDR2 is SYDVKM. CDR3 nucleotide sequence: TGTGCCAACAGCCGGGACAGGGGAACAGATACGCAGTATTTT. Amino acid sequence: CANSRDRGTDTQYF. Full variable domain (rest looked up from reference TRBV28 and TRBJ2-3): DVKVTQSSRYLVKRTGEKVFLECVQDMDHENMFWYRQDPGLGLRLIYFSYDVKMKEKGDIPEGYSVSREKKERFSLILESASTNQTSMYLCANSRDRGTDTQYFGPGTRLTVL.

This clonotype was seen only a few times. The chain links TRBV20-1 to TRBJ2-4; 10 nucleotides agree with TRBD2. The J call could be wrong; TRBJ2-7 is a better fit for the DNA end. CDR3 length: 14 residues. The germline V gene encodes CDR1 DFQATT and CDR2 SNEGSKA (reference sequence). CDR3 amino acids: CSAVGAGGTYEQYF. Written as DNA, the CDR3 is TGCAGTGCCGTCGGAGCGGGGGGGACCTACGAGCAGTACTTC.

The CDR3: CASRQSGTSYNEQYF. In DNA form, the CDR3 reads TGCGCCAGCCGCCAAAGCGGAACCTCCTACAATGAGCAGTACTTC. The chain couples TRBV5-1 to TRBJ2-5, with a tentative D call TRBD2 (5 bases). Germline loops: CDR1 SGHRS, CDR2 YFSETQ. V shed 7 bases and J shed 11 bases, with 27 bases lying between them. This CDR3 is built from 15 residues.